This T cell receptor (beta chain) was documented in a study of blood T cell repertoires in COVID-19. Background on the study: The United States, Italy and Spain were the sources of the acute and convalescent COVID-19 samples.

Trimming took 6 bases from V and 7 from J, leaving 12 bases between them. This CDR3 has 12 amino acids. Germline V gene sequence: CDR1 MNHNY, CDR2 SVGAGI (reference sequence). Original processing notes: Using reference gene primer amplification, nucleated cell counts were estimated. Profiled with immunoSEQ multiplex PCR; TCRdb holds only in-frame clones, not every one. Clone size and the V and J calls come from that table; the DNA yielded D and trimming. The sample yields over 250,000 clones, about 82% seen once. The sequenced sample consisted of peripheral blood. The chain links TRBV6-6 to TRBJ1-2; D ambiguous. The clonotype originates from a man between 45 and 60 years old with active or convalescent COVID-19. For the CDR3, the DNA is TGTGCCAGCAGGTCTGAACGGGGTGGCTACACCTTC. Protein product: CASRSERGGYTF.